The rows below give T cell receptor beta chains drawn from one sample of a study of cytomegalovirus exposure and HLA in healthy donors. Here immunoSEQ multiplex PCR was the method, and the copy in TCRdb shows in-frame clones only, minus some. Counted here are approximately 170,000 clones, about 85% occurring once; the ten biggest clones make up under 5%. Input material: PBMCs. These receptors all come from a woman between 50 and 59 years old in good health and CMV-seropositive. CDR3s include the opening cysteine and the closing phenylalanine or tryptophan. The D gene is left open where the match is weak. Clone sizes are given selectively: once, few, many, or a class where the clone is expanded.

CASTLRAGNYGYTF	TGTGCCAGCACCTTACGAGCAGGGAACTATGGCTACACCTTC	few	TRBV7-2	TRBJ1-2	-
CASSPTRTGGNTGELFF	TGTGCCAGCTCACCGACACGGACAGGGGGCAACACCGGGGAGCTGTTTTTT	once	TRBV18	TRBJ2-2	TRBD1
CASSFSGTSSYNEQFF	TGCGCCAGCAGCTTCTCCGGGACTAGCTCCTACAATGAGCAGTTCTTC	once	TRBV5-1	TRBJ2-1	TRBD2
CASSKGYSSYEQYF	TGTGCCAGCTCGAAAGGTTACAGCTCATACGAGCAGTACTTC	-	TRBV2	TRBJ2-7	-
CASSQDRGYEQYF	TGCGCCAGCAGCCAAGATAGAGGCTACGAGCAGTACTTC	-	TRBV4-1	TRBJ2-7	-
CASSVGGAGGQETQYF	TGTGCCAGCAGCGTAGGTGGAGCGGGGGGCCAAGAGACCCAGTACTTC	-	TRBV9	TRBJ2-5	TRBD2
CASSMARQGLAGAGANVLTF	TGTGCCAGTAGTATGGCTCGCCAGGGACTAGCGGGAGCTGGGGCCAACGTCCTGACTTTC	-	TRBV19	TRBJ2-6	TRBD2
CASSEGAGVPPNIQYF	TGTGCCAGCAGTGAAGGAGCGGGAGTCCCCCCAAACATTCAGTACTTC	-	TRBV2	TRBJ2-4	TRBD2
CASSLEGTGGYEQYF	TGTGCCAGCAGCTTAGAGGGGACAGGGGGGTACGAGCAGTACTTC	-	TRBV11-3	TRBJ2-7	TRBD1
CASSSLGGDQPQHF	TGCGCCAGCAGCTCGTTAGGAGGGGATCAGCCCCAGCACTTT	-	TRBV5-1	TRBJ1-5	-
CASSPQQGSLEAFF	TGTGCCAGCAGCCCCCAACAGGGTTCCCTTGAAGCTTTCTTT	once	TRBV7-6	TRBJ1-1	-
CASSAGGPLWTDTQYF	TGTGCCAGCAGCGCCGGAGGGCCCTTATGGACAGATACGCAGTATTTT	-	TRBV9	TRBJ2-3	-
CAISELFAGDSGANVLTF	TGTGCCATCAGTGAACTCTTCGCGGGGGACTCTGGGGCCAACGTCCTGACTTTC	once	TRBV10-3	TRBJ2-6	TRBD2
CASSLNQGGTTEAFF	TGTGCCAGCAGTTTAAACCAGGGGGGCACCACTGAAGCTTTCTTT	once	TRBV28	TRBJ1-1	TRBD1
CASSKSGGLYNEQFF	TGTGCCAGCAGTAAAAGCGGGGGGTTATACAATGAGCAGTTCTTC	-	TRBV6-5	TRBJ2-1	TRBD2
CASSFRGGFGIQYF	TGTGCCAGCAGCTTCCGGGGGGGCTTCGGCATTCAGTACTTC	-	TRBV5-4	TRBJ2-4	TRBD2
CASSVVGGTDTQYF	TGTGCCAGCAGCGTAGTTGGAGGGACAGATACGCAGTATTTT	-	TRBV9	TRBJ2-3	-
CAISPGNPLTGELFF	TGTGCCATCAGTCCAGGAAACCCCCTGACCGGGGAGCTGTTTTTT	-	TRBV10-3	TRBJ2-2	-
CASSLVRGQRPSTDTQYF	TGCGCCAGCAGCTTGGTCCGAGGGCAGCGGCCAAGCACAGATACGCAGTATTTT	-	TRBV5-1	TRBJ2-3	-
CASSLLPGQPNEKLFF	TGTGCCAGCAGTTTGCTTCCGGGACAGCCTAATGAAAAACTGTTTTTT	-	TRBV27	TRBJ1-4	TRBD1
CASSLGTSGTEEQYF	TGTGCCAGCAGTCTAGGGACTAGCGGGACGGAGGAGCAGTACTTC	-	TRBV27	TRBJ2-7	TRBD2
CASSIDPGGDTEAFF	TGTGCCAGTAGTATAGATCCAGGGGGAGACACTGAAGCTTTCTTT	-	TRBV19	TRBJ1-1	TRBD1